The 25 T cell receptor beta chains below all came from one sample that was sequenced in a study of graft-versus-host responses after intestinal transplantation (dated by TCRdb to about 2021). These receptors have no known antigen. Library generation was performed with the immunoSEQ multiplex PCR assay. The table comes from immuneACCESS by way of TCRdb, which keeps in-frame sequences with V and J called. Part of the clones is missing from these tables; in studies checked, under half for an unresolved V gene and the rest for unknown reasons. The sample table records 85,000 to 110,000 clones; 93% of these occur just once. The top ten constitute 0.95% to 1.5% of the sample. Taken with the paper, the label for time point translates to: cells obtained before transplantation from donor or recipient. Sequenced here: unstimulated CD8+ T cells sorted from spleen or lymph node cells, sampled before intestinal transplant. These receptors all stem from a human donor who received an intestinal transplant.

The chain carries TRBV27 and TRBJ2-7; maybe TRBD1 (6 bases). V was pared by 3 bases and J by 1 base, with 7 bases between. Looked up from germline, CDR1 is MNHEY and CDR2 is SMNVEV (reference sequence). The CDR3 is made up of 13 amino acids. CDR3: CASSFRGSYEQYF. The CDR3 DNA is TGTGCCAGCAGTTTCAGGGGTTCCTACGAGCAGTACTTC.

The CDR3 sequence is CASSGSAYNEQFF. CDR3 sequence (DNA): TGTGCCAGCAGTGGCAGTGCCTACAATGAGCAGTTCTTC. The rearrangement links TRBV2 to TRBJ2-1; D is undetermined. V lost 4 bases and J 2 bases, leaving 6 bases between the germline ends. Germline V lookup: CDR1 SNHLY, CDR2 FYNNEI. The CDR3 runs 13 residues.

The chain has TRBV2 and TRBJ2-2; 14 bases line up with TRBD2. The V segment lost 8 bases and the J segment 5 bases; nucleotides outside the gene matches: 10. CDR3 length: 17 amino acids. Per the germline V gene, CDR1 is SNHLY and CDR2 is FYNNEI. CDR3 sequence: CASEITGTSGGTGELFF. The DNA for the CDR3 is TGTGCCAGCGAAATCACCGGGACTAGCGGGGGTACCGGGGAGCTGTTTTTT.

The rearrangement joins TRBV6-5 to TRBJ1-1; TRBD1 matches 10 bases. The length of the CDR3 is 15 residues. V gave up 6 bases and J gave up 6 bases; unmatched junction bases: 10. In germline, CDR1 is MNHEY, CDR2 SVGAGI. This CDR3 is CASRDGDRGMAEAFF. The CDR3 DNA reads as TGTGCCAGCAGGGACGGGGACAGGGGCATGGCTGAAGCTTTCTTT.

The CDR3 sequence is CASSDPARASGELFF. CDR3 coding DNA: TGCGCCAGCAGTGACCCGGCCAGAGCGTCCGGGGAGCTGTTTTTT. The chain employs TRBV10-1 and TRBJ2-2; D is ambiguous. Germline-derived CDR1 and CDR2 are WNHNN and SYGVQD (reference sequence). V lost 3 bases, J lost 6 bases, and 14 bases lay in between. The CDR3 consists of 15 residues.

The chain couples TRBV5-1 to TRBJ1-1; D may be TRBD1 (5 bases). The germline V and J ends were trimmed by 3 bases and 6 bases, with 12 bases remaining between them. Germline V CDR1 and CDR2: SGHRS, YFSETQ. The CDR3 has 13 amino acids. CDR3 coding DNA: TGCGCCAGCAGCTCGGCCGAGGGACCTGAAGCTTTCTTT. This sequence encodes CASSSAEGPEAFF.

The genes are TRBV2 and TRBJ1-2; D is unclear. Germline lookup yields CDR1 SNHLY and CDR2 FYNNEI. CDR3 length: 11 amino acids. V lost 4 bases to trimming and J lost 3 bases, with 3 bases between them. The CDR3 sequence is CASSVDYGYTF. The CDR3 coding sequence is TGTGCCAGCAGTGTGGACTATGGCTACACCTTC.

CDR3: CASSQGQGAGEQYF. CDR3 DNA: TGTGCCAGCAGCCAGGGACAGGGGGCGGGCGAGCAGTACTTC. The gene calls are TRBV9 and TRBJ2-7; the match to TRBD1 covers 12 bases. The CDR3 has 14 residues. V dropped 4 bases and J dropped 6; count of bases not matched to a gene: 5. Germline lookup yields CDR1 SGDLS and CDR2 YYNGEE.

This chain links TRBV4-1 with TRBJ2-7, with D uncertain. The CDR3 covers 14 residues. Germline V CDR1 and CDR2: MGHRA, YSYEKL. Trimming stripped 5 bases from V and 3 bases from J, with 14 bases between. CDR3 sequence reads: CASSLHIDLYEQYF. The CDR3 bases are TGCGCCAGCAGCTTGCATATCGACCTCTACGAGCAGTACTTC.

V gene TRBV7-2 combines with J gene TRBJ2-7; 7 bases are a match to TRBD1. V lost 1 base to trimming and J lost 4 bases; unmatched junction nucleotides: 1. Germline CDR1 is SGHTA and CDR2 is FQGNSA. The CDR3 has 13 residues. The CDR3 spells CASSLEQGYEQYF. CDR3 nucleotide sequence: TGTGCCAGCAGCTTAGAACAGGGGTACGAGCAGTACTTC.

This clone was seen more than once but under ten times. This chain links TRBV7-9 with TRBJ1-6; maybe TRBD1 (6 bases). Germline-derived CDR1 and CDR2 are SEHNR and FQNEAQ (reference sequence). This CDR3 contains 15 residues. V was shortened by 1 base and J by 9 bases, with 13 bases between the two germline ends. This chain's CDR3 is CASSLEGGRISPLHF. CDR3 bases: TGTGCCAGCAGCTTAGAGGGGGGGCGTATTTCACCCCTCCACTTT.

The gene calls are TRBV29-1 and TRBJ1-3; 9 bases map to TRBD1. Germline assignment: CDR1 SQVTM and CDR2 ANQGSEA. Unmatched junction bases numbered 8, after V lost 6 bases and J lost 2 bases. The CDR3 sequence is 15 residues long. CDR3 DNA: TGCAGCGTGGGGGTAACAGGGGGCGCTGGAAACACCATATATTTT. The encoded protein is CSVGVTGGAGNTIYF.

The genes are TRBV13 and TRBJ1-4; D call uncertain. V shed 0 bases and J shed 0 bases, with 8 bases lying between them. The CDR3 contains 16 residues. CDR1 and CDR2 from the germline V gene are PRHDT and FYEKMQ (reference sequence). CDR3 amino acids: CASSLGPQTTNEKLFF. CDR3 bases: TGTGCCAGCAGCTTAGGCCCACAGACAACTAATGAAAAACTGTTTTTT. Filled out from reference TRBV13 and TRBJ1-4, the complete variable domain reads AAGVIQSPRHLIKEKRETATLKCYPIPRHDTVYWYQQGPGQDPQFLISFYEKMQSDKGSIPDRFSAQQFSDYHSELNMSSLELGDSALYFCASSLGPQTTNEKLFFGSGTQLSVL.

The CDR3 DNA is TGTGCCAGCAGCCTACGGGACAGGATGGCAACTAATGAAAAACTGTTTTTT. Translation gives CASSLRDRMATNEKLFF. This chain links TRBV13 with TRBJ1-4; TRBD1 agrees at 8 bases. CDR3 size: 17 residues. Germline trimming cut 5 bases from V and 0 bases from J; bases unmatched to any gene: 8. The germline gives CDR1 PRHDT, CDR2 FYEKMQ (reference sequence).

The chain couples TRBV30 to TRBJ2-7, with D possibly TRBD1 on 5 matching bases. The CDR3 is 14 amino acids. V shed 1 base and J shed 3 bases, with 13 bases lying between them. Germline-derived CDR1 and CDR2 are GTSNPN and SVGIG (reference sequence). CDR3 nucleotides: TGTGCCTGGAGTGGGGGAACAGGAAGCTACGAGCAGTACTTC. As protein: CAWSGGTGSYEQYF.

This chain joins TRBV4-2 and TRBJ2-4; 10 nucleotides align to TRBD2. The length of the CDR3 is 20 residues. Per germline, CDR1 LGHNA and CDR2 YNFKEQ. Trimming removed 3 bases from V and 0 bases from J; junction bases left unmatched: 14. The chain's CDR3 is CASSQELAGLLTLAKNIQYF. The DNA for the CDR3 is TGTGCCAGCAGCCAGGAACTAGCGGGGCTACTTACTCTAGCCAAAAACATTCAGTACTTC.

The chain's CDR3 is CASSLDQDEQYF. DNA of the CDR3: TGTGCCAGCAGCTTAGATCAGGACGAGCAGTACTTC. This sequence joins TRBV7-9 and TRBJ2-7; no clear D. Germline lookup yields CDR1 SEHNR and CDR2 FQNEAQ (reference sequence). This CDR3 is 12 amino acids long. V dropped 1 base and J dropped 5 bases, with 6 bases sitting between them.

This rearrangement joins TRBV29-1 to TRBJ2-3; tentative D call: TRBD2 (5 bases). Trimming cost V 4 bases and J 5 bases, with 13 bases left between them. This CDR3 comprises 13 residues. The germline CDR1 and CDR2 sequences are SQVTM and ANQGSEA. The CDR3 reads CSVVEGLGDTQYF. The CDR3 coding sequence is TGCAGCGTTGTCGAGGGCCTCGGAGATACGCAGTATTTT.

The chain carries TRBV7-2 and TRBJ1-1, with 8 bases identical to TRBD1. Germline CDR1 and CDR2: SGHTA and FQGNSA. CDR3 length equals 15 residues. J gave up 2 bases and V 5 bases, and 7 bases lay outside the gene matches. This CDR3 reads CASSPLGTGNTEAFF. CDR3 in DNA: TGTGCCAGCAGCCCGCTGGGGACAGGTAACACTGAAGCTTTCTTT.

The chain has TRBV6-5 and TRBJ2-7; 8 bases are shared with TRBD1. There are 15 residues in the CDR3. Germline V gene lookup returns CDR1 MNHEY and CDR2 SVGAGI. The trim removed 5 bases at V and 7 bases at J, leaving 13 bases unmatched. Here the CDR3 DNA reads TGTGCCAGCAGTGGTCTGGGGACAGGAGATTGGGAGCAGTACTTC. It specifies CASSGLGTGDWEQYF.

The chain couples TRBV11-2 to TRBJ1-4; 7 bases align to TRBD1. Germline CDR1 and CDR2: SGHAT and FQNNGV. This CDR3 region has 13 residues. V lost 6 bases to trimming and J lost 4 bases; unmatched junction nucleotides: 2. The CDR3 sequence: CASRDRNNEKLFF. CDR3 bases: TGTGCCAGCAGGGACAGGAATAATGAAAAACTGTTTTTT. The entire variable domain, with the rest obtained from reference TRBV11-2 and TRBJ1-4, is as follows: EAGVAQSPRYKIIEKRQSVAFWCNPISGHATLYWYQQILGQGPKLLIQFQNNGVVDDSQLPKDRFSAERLKGVDSTLKIQPAKLEDSAVYLCASRDRNNEKLFFGSGTQLSVL.

The chain couples TRBV29-1 to TRBJ1-3; tentative D call: TRBD1 (6 bases). V gave up 5 bases and J gave up 0 bases, with 11 bases separating them. The germline CDR1 and CDR2 sequences are SQVTM and ANQGSEA. The CDR3 is made up of 14 amino acids. CDR3 loop: CSVMTGHSGNTIYF. The DNA of the CDR3 is TGCAGCGTTATGACAGGCCACTCTGGAAACACCATATATTTT.

This clone was counted a single time. This chain connects TRBV6-1 to TRBJ1-5; 9 nucleotides align to TRBD1. The CDR3 has 17 residues. Germline lookup yields CDR1 MNHNS and CDR2 SASEGT. The ends lost 0 bases at V and 0 bases at J; junction bases unmatched: 3. For the CDR3, the DNA is TGTGCCAGCAGTGAAGCCGGGACAGGGATTAGCAATCAGCCCCAGCATTTT. Protein: CASSEAGTGISNQPQHF.

This chain uses TRBV9 with TRBJ2-7, with a possible D match to TRBD1 (6 bases). Trimming cost V 2 bases and J 4 bases, with 16 bases left between them. The CDR3 is 15 residues long. Germline V gene data show CDR1 as SGDLS and CDR2 as YYNGEE. CDR3 amino acids: CASSVGRGIGYEQYF. CDR3 sequence (DNA): TGTGCCAGCAGCGTGGGCAGGGGAATCGGGTACGAGCAGTACTTC.

V gene TRBV4-1 combines with J gene TRBJ2-5, with D perhaps matching TRBD1 or TRBD2 (5 bases each). The CDR3 is 19 residues long. Germline CDR1 reads MGHRA; CDR2 reads YSYEKL. With 3 bases removed from V and 2 bases from J, the gap between germline ends came to 25 bases. The DNA of the CDR3 is TGCGCCAGCAGCCACCCCCAGAGGGGACCCAAAATCATACAAGAGACCCAGTACTTC. Translating gives CASSHPQRGPKIIQETQYF.